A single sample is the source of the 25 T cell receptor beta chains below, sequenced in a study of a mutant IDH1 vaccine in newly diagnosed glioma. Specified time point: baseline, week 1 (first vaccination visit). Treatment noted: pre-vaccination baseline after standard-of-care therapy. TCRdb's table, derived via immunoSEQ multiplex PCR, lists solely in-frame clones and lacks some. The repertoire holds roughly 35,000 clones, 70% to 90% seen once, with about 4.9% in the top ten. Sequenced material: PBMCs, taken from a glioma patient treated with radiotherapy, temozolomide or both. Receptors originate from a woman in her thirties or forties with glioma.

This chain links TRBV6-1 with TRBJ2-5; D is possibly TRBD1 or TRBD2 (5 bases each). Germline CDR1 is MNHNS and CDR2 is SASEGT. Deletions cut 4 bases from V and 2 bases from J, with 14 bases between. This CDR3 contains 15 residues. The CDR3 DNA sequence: TGTGCCAGCAGTGTCCCCGTGGGGGTTCAAGAGACCCAGTACTTC. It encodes CASSVPVGVQETQYF.

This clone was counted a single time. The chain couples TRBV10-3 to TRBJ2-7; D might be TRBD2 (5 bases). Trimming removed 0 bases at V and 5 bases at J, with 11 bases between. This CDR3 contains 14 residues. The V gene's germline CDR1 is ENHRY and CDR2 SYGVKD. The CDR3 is CAISESLRVHEQYF. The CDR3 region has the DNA TGTGCCATCAGTGAGTCTTTGCGGGTCCACGAGCAGTACTTC.

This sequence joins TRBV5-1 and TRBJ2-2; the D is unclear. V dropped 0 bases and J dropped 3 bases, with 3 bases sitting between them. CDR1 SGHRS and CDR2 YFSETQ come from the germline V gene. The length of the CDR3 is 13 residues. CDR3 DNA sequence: TGCGCCAGCAGCTTGGTTTACACCGGGGAGCTGTTTTTT. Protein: CASSLVYTGELFF. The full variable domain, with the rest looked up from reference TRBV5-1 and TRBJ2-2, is KAGVTQTPRYLIKTRGQQVTLSCSPISGHRSVSWYQQTPGQGLQFLFEYFSETQRNKGNFPGRFSGRQFSNSRSEMNVSTLELGDSALYLCASSLVYTGELFFGEGSRLTVL.

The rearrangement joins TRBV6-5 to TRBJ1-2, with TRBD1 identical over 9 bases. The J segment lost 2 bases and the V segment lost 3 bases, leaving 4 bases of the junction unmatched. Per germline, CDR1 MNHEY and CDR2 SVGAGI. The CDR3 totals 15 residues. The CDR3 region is CASSYAGQGNYGYTF. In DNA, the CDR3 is TGTGCCAGCAGTTATGCGGGACAGGGCAACTATGGCTACACCTTC.

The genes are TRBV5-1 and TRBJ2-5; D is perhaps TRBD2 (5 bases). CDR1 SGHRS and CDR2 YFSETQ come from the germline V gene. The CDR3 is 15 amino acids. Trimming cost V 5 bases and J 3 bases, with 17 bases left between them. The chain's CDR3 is CASRSTGKTKETQYF. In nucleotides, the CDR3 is TGCGCCAGCAGATCGACGGGGAAAACGAAAGAGACCCAGTACTTC.

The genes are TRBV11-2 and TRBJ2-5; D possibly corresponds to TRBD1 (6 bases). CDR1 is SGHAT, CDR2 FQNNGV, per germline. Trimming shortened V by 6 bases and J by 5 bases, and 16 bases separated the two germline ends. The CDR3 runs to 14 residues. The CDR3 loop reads CASRLQGWGETQYF. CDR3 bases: TGTGCCAGCAGACTACAGGGATGGGGGGAGACCCAGTACTTC.

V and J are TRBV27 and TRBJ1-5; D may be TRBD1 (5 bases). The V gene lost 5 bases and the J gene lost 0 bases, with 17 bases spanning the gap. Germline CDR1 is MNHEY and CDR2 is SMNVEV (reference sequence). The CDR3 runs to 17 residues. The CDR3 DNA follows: TGTGCCAGCAGTCCCCGGGGGATTCGAATTAGCAATCAGCCCCAGCATTTT. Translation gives CASSPRGIRISNQPQHF.

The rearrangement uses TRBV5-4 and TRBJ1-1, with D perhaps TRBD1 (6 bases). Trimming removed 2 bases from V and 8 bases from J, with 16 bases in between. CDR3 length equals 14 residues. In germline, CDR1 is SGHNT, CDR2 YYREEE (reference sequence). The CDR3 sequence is CASSFRQGRREAFF. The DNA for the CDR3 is TGTGCCAGCAGCTTCAGGCAGGGGAGGAGGGAAGCTTTCTTT.

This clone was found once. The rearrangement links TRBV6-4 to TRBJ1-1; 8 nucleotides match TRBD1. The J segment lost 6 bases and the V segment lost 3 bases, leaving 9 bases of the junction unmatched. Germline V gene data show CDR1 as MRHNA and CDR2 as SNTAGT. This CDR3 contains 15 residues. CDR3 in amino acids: CASSESGQGSSEAFF. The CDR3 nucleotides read TGTGCCAGCAGTGAATCCGGACAGGGATCCTCTGAAGCTTTCTTT.

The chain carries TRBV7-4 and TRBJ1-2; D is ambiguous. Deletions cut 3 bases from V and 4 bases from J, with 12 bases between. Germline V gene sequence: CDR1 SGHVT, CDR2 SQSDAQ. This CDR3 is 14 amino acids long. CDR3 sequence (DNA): TGTGCCAGCAGCTTCTTCAACGTTTGCTATGGCTACACCTTC. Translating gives CASSFFNVCYGYTF.

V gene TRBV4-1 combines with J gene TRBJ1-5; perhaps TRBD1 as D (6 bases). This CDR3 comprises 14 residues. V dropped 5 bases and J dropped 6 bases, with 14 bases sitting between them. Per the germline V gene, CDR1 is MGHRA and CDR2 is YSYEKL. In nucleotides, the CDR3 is TGCGCCAGCAGCGGCCACAGGGCCGCTCAGCCCCAGCATTTT. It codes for CASSGHRAAQPQHF.

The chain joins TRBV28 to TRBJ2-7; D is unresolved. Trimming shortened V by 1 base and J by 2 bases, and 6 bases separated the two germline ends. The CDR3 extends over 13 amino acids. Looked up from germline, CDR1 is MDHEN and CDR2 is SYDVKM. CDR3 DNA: TGTGCCAGCAGTTTATTGGGTGCCTACGAGCAGTACTTC. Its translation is CASSLLGAYEQYF. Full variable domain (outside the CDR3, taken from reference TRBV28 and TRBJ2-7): DVKVTQSSRYLVKRTGEKVFLECVQDMDHENMFWYRQDPGLGLRLIYFSYDVKMKEKGDIPEGYSVSREKKERFSLILESASTNQTSMYLCASSLLGAYEQYFGPGTRLTVT.

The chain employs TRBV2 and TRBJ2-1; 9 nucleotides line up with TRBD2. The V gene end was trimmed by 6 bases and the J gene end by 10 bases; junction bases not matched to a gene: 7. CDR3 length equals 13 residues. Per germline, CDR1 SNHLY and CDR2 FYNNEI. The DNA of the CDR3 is TGTGCCAGCAGGCGCGGGAGGGGAGACGAGCAGTTCTTC. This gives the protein CASRRGRGDEQFF.

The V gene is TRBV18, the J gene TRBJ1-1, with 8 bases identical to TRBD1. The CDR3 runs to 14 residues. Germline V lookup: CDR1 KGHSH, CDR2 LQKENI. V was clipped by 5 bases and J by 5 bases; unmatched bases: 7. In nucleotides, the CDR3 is TGTGCCAGCTCAGCGGACAGGGAGAGAACTGAAGCTTTCTTT. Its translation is CASSADRERTEAFF.

This CDR3 is CASSFSYSYGGYTF. The CDR3 nucleotides are TGTGCCAGCAGCTTCTCCTATTCGTACGGCGGCTACACCTTC. The chain is built from TRBV6-5 and TRBJ1-2; no definite D call. Germline assignment: CDR1 MNHEY and CDR2 SVGAGI. There are 14 residues in the CDR3. V lost 6 bases, J lost 8 bases, and 19 bases lay in between.

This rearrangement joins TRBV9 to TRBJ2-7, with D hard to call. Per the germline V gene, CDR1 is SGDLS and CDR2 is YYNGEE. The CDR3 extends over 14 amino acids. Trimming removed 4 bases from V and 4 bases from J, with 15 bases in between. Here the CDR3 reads CASSLSARSYEQYF. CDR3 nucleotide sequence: TGTGCCAGCAGCCTTAGTGCGAGGAGTTACGAGCAGTACTTC.

CDR3 loop: CASSLQGYGYTF. Here the CDR3 DNA reads TGTGCCAGCAGCTTGCAGGGGTATGGCTACACCTTC. The chain is built from TRBV7-9 and TRBJ1-2; perhaps TRBD1 as D (6 bases). The CDR3 sequence is 12 residues long. V lost 3 bases to trimming and J lost 5 bases, with 7 bases between them. Per the germline V gene, CDR1 is SEHNR and CDR2 is FQNEAQ (reference sequence).

The CDR3 loop reads CASSIWGPRHGYTF. The CDR3 nucleotides are TGTGCCAGTAGTATCTGGGGGCCACGCCATGGCTACACCTTC. The genes are TRBV19 and TRBJ1-2, with D tentatively TRBD1 (6 bases). Germline V gives CDR1 LNHDA, CDR2 SQIVND (reference sequence). V lost 3 bases and J lost 6, with 14 bases in between. The CDR3 has 14 amino acids.

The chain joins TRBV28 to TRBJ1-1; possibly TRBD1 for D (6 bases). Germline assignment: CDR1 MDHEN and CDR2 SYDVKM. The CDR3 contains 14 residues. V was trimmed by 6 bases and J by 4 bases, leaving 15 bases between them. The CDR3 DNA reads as TGTGCCAGCAGCCCACCCACCAGGGGCACTGAAGCTTTCTTT. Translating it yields CASSPPTRGTEAFF.

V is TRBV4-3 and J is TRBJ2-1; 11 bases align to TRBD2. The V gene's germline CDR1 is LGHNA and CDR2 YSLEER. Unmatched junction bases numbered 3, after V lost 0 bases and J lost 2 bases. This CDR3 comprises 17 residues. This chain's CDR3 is CASSQDLLAGAYNEQFF. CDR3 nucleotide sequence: TGCGCCAGCAGCCAAGATTTACTAGCGGGGGCCTACAATGAGCAGTTCTTC.

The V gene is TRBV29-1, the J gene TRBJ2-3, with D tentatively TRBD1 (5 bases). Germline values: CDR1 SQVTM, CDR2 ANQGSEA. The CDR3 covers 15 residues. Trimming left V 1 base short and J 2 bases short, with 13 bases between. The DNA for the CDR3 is TGCAGCGTTGAAGGGGGCCGAGGCTTCACAGATACGCAGTATTTT. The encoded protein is CSVEGGRGFTDTQYF.

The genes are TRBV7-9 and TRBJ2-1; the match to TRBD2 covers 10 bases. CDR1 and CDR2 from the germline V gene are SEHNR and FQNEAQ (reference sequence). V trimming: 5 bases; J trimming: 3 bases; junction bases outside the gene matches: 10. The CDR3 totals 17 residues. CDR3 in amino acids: CASSPKPLAGIYNEQFF. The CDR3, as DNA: TGTGCCAGCAGCCCGAAGCCACTAGCGGGAATCTACAATGAGCAGTTCTTC.

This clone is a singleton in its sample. CDR3 loop: CASSNRPLGRSSYNEQFF. For the CDR3, the DNA is TGTGCCAGCAGCAACAGACCCCTGGGGCGAAGCTCCTACAATGAGCAGTTCTTC. The rearrangement links TRBV11-2 to TRBJ2-1; D might be TRBD1 (5 bases). The germline CDR1 and CDR2 sequences are SGHAT and FQNNGV. Between the trimmed V and J ends, which lost 5 bases and 0 bases, there was a span of 20 bases. The CDR3 is 18 amino acids.

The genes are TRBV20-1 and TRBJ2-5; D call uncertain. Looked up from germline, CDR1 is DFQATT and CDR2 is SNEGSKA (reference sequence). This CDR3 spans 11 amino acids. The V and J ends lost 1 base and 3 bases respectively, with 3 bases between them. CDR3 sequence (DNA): TGCAGTGCTAGAGGGAAAGAGACCCAGTACTTC. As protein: CSARGKETQYF.

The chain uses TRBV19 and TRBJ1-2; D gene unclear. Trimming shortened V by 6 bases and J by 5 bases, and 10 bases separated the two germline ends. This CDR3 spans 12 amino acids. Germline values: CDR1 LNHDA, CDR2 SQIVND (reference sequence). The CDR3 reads CASSPLAYGYTF. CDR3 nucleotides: TGTGCCAGTAGCCCTCTCGCATATGGCTACACCTTC.